This is a list of T cell receptor beta chains from one sample in a study of T cell responses to AZD1222 COVID-19 vaccine. TCRdb's copy holds only in-frame clones and misses some; the assay was immunoSEQ multiplex PCR. The profile shows about 76,000 clones, 65% to 80% of them singletons. Here the sequenced sample was peripheral blood, taken 28 days after the second dose of the MenACWY control vaccine. These receptors were taken from an adult who received the MenACWY meningococcal vaccine as a control. The CDR3 runs from the conserved cysteine through the conserved F or W. D genes are given only for firm matches. Clone size appears in some rows only: once, few, many, or a class for an expanded clone.

v_gene	j_gene	abundance	d_gene	CDR3aa	CDR3nt
TRBV28	TRBJ1-5	few	-	CASSLVNPSQPQHF	TGTGCCAGCAGTTTGGTCAACCCCAGTCAGCCCCAGCATTTT
TRBV7-2	TRBJ1-2	-	-	CASSLTQYDGYTF	TGTGCCAGCAGCTTAACGCAGTATGATGGCTACACCTTC
TRBV28	TRBJ1-6	-	-	CASTFTGNSPLHF	TGTGCCAGCACCTTCACAGGGAATTCACCCCTCCACTTT
TRBV6-5	TRBJ1-1	-	-	CASSYGGGTDTEAFF	TGTGCCAGCAGTTACGGGGGCGGGACGGACACTGAAGCTTTCTTT
TRBV2	TRBJ1-6	-	-	CASREQGYPNSPLHF	TGTGCCAGCAGGGAACAGGGCTATCCGAATTCACCCCTCCACTTT
TRBV6-2/TRBV6-3	TRBJ2-1	-	-	CASSTPSGGIFSYNEQFF	TGTGCCAGCAGTACTCCTAGTGGGGGCATTTTCTCCTACAATGAGCAGTTCTTC
TRBV30	TRBJ2-3	-	-	CALDSSGADTQYF	TGTGCCTTGGATAGTAGTGGAGCAGATACGCAGTATTTT
TRBV4-3	TRBJ2-1	-	TRBD2	CASSQAKRGLANEQFF	TGCGCCAGCAGCCAAGCGAAGCGGGGCCTCGCAAATGAGCAGTTCTTC
TRBV19	TRBJ1-1	-	-	CASSTLTGENTEAFF	TGTGCCAGTAGTACCCTGACAGGAGAGAACACTGAAGCTTTCTTT
TRBV6-1	TRBJ1-2	-	TRBD1	CASSDGTDLYGYTF	TGTGCCAGCAGTGACGGGACAGACTTATATGGCTACACCTTC
TRBV7-8	TRBJ1-2	-	-	CASSPDSTTNYGYTF	TGTGCCAGCAGCCCCGACTCGACTACTAACTATGGCTACACCTTC
TRBV5-1	TRBJ1-5	few	TRBD1	CASSLEPGQNQPQHF	TGCGCCAGCAGCTTGGAACCGGGACAGAATCAGCCCCAGCATTTT
TRBV6-5	TRBJ1-1	-	TRBD1	CASWDSGTGQTEAFF	TGTGCCAGCTGGGATTCCGGGACAGGGCAAACTGAAGCTTTCTTT
TRBV7-9	TRBJ2-2	-	-	CASGDFYTGELFF	TGTGCCAGCGGCGACTTTTACACCGGGGAGCTGTTTTTT
TRBV30	TRBJ2-6	-	-	CAWSRGTGANVLTF	TGTGCCTGGAGTCGAGGGACTGGGGCCAACGTCCTGACTTTC
TRBV28	TRBJ2-7	-	-	CATMAGSHSYEQYF	TGTGCCACCATGGCCGGGTCTCACTCCTACGAGCAGTACTTC
TRBV5-1	TRBJ2-5	-	TRBD2	CASSLGGLAGVETQYF	TGCGCCAGCAGCTTGGGGGGACTAGCGGGAGTAGAGACCCAGTACTTC
TRBV19	TRBJ1-5	-	TRBD1	CASSITPGQRGNQPQHF	TGTGCCAGTAGTATTACTCCGGGACAGCGAGGAAATCAGCCCCAGCATTTT
TRBV28	TRBJ2-7	-	TRBD2	CASRHGGLGLNEQYF	TGTGCCAGCAGGCACGGGGGGTTAGGTTTAAACGAGCAGTACTTC
TRBV28	TRBJ2-1	-	-	CASSLPGVAYNEQFF	TGTGCCAGCAGTTTACCTGGCGTGGCCTACAATGAGCAGTTCTTC
TRBV3-1/TRBV3-2	TRBJ1-1	many	-	CASSQGATEAFF	TGTGCCAGCAGCCAGGGGGCCACTGAAGCTTTCTTT
TRBV11-3	TRBJ2-5	-	-	CAGGTGEASGLQETQYF	TGTGCCGGAGGAACAGGGGAGGCTAGCGGGCTGCAAGAGACCCAGTACTTC
TRBV6-2/TRBV6-3	TRBJ2-7	-	TRBD2	CASNPRRAGVDEQYF	TGTGCCAGCAACCCGAGAAGGGCGGGAGTTGACGAGCAGTACTTC
TRBV6-2/TRBV6-3	TRBJ1-5	-	-	CASSLWRDTGAQHF	TGTGCCAGCAGTCTTTGGAGGGATACGGGAGCCCAGCATTTT
TRBV6-4	TRBJ2-7	-	-	CATTRTLGHEQYF	TGTGCCACCACTAGGACCCTCGGACACGAGCAGTACTTC
TRBV19	TRBJ1-5	-	TRBD1	CASSSTRTGGVGPQHF	TGTGCCAGTAGTTCTACCCGGACAGGGGGAGTGGGGCCCCAGCATTTT
TRBV1	TRBJ1-5	-	-	CTSRNDQPQHF	TGCACCAGCAGAAATGATCAGCCCCAGCATTTT
TRBV19	TRBJ2-1	-	-	CASSPEQGGEQFF	TGTGCCAGTAGTCCCGAACAGGGTGGGGAGCAGTTCTTC
TRBV19	TRBJ1-5	once	-	CASSISNQPQHF	TGTGCCAGTAGTATTAGCAATCAGCCCCAGCATTTT
TRBV5-6	TRBJ1-1	-	-	CASSPGPVGTEAFF	TGTGCCAGCAGCCCCGGTCCCGTCGGCACTGAAGCTTTCTTT
TRBV7-2	TRBJ2-3	-	-	CASSLAGGQRTQYF	TGTGCCAGCAGCTTAGCGGGGGGCCAACGGACGCAGTATTTT
TRBV6-5	TRBJ2-3	-	TRBD2	CASSSLAAFRADTQYF	TGTGCCAGCAGTTCGCTAGCGGCCTTTAGGGCAGATACGCAGTATTTT
TRBV6-4	TRBJ2-7	-	-	CASKAFRATSYEQYF	TGTGCCAGCAAGGCCTTCAGGGCAACCTCCTACGAGCAGTACTTC
TRBV5-6	TRBJ2-7	-	-	CASSSGPIYEQYF	TGTGCCAGCAGCTCCGGGCCCATCTACGAGCAGTACTTC
TRBV10-1	TRBJ2-1	few	TRBD2	CASTLQGSGEQFF	TGCGCCAGCACCCTCCAAGGTAGCGGGGAGCAGTTCTTC
TRBV28	TRBJ2-7	-	-	CASSLKLAYEQYF	TGTGCCAGCAGTTTGAAACTAGCCTACGAGCAGTACTTC
TRBV7-2	TRBJ2-3	once	TRBD2	CASSRAGGLDTQYF	TGTGCCAGCAGCAGAGCGGGAGGGTTAGATACGCAGTATTTT
TRBV7-2	TRBJ2-3	-	TRBD2	CASSLAGSGGEYF	TGTGCCAGCAGCTTAGCTGGTAGCGGGGGGGAGTATTTT
TRBV5-5	TRBJ2-1	-	TRBD1	CASSKSGQGHNEQFF	TGTGCCAGCAGCAAATCGGGACAGGGCCACAATGAGCAGTTCTTC
TRBV5-6	TRBJ2-1	few	-	CASSFQGGLYNEQFF	TGTGCCAGCAGCTTCCAGGGGGGCCTATACAATGAGCAGTTCTTC
TRBV7-2	TRBJ1-6	-	-	CASSTRGVLSPLHF	TGTGCCAGCAGCACCCGGGGGGTTTTGTCACCCCTCCACTTT
TRBV28	TRBJ1-3	-	-	CASSFPGSGNTIYF	TGTGCCAGCAGTTTTCCAGGGTCTGGAAACACCATATATTTT
TRBV10-3	TRBJ2-2	-	TRBD1	CAIRDRVGEELFF	TGTGCCATCAGGGACAGGGTTGGGGAGGAGCTGTTTTTT
TRBV5-1	TRBJ1-1	-	-	CASSRRTDDPEAFF	TGCGCCAGCAGCCGGAGGACAGACGACCCTGAAGCTTTCTTT
TRBV18	TRBJ2-3	-	-	CASSRQESGADTQYF	TGTGCCAGCTCGCGCCAAGAAAGTGGAGCAGATACGCAGTATTTT
TRBV5-8	TRBJ1-5	-	-	CASSSIHQPQHF	TGTGCCAGCAGCTCCATACATCAGCCCCAGCATTTT
TRBV3-1/TRBV3-2	TRBJ1-3	-	-	CASSLGVSGNTIYF	TGTGCCAGCAGCCTGGGAGTCTCTGGAAACACCATATATTTT
TRBV21-1	TRBJ2-1	-	-	CARPFRGRGNEQFF	TGTGCCAGACCATTCAGGGGGCGCGGCAATGAGCAGTTCTTC
TRBV7-6	TRBJ2-2	-	-	CASSSYRERTGELFF	TGTGCCAGCAGCTCGTACAGGGAGAGGACCGGGGAGCTGTTTTTT